Reported below is one T cell receptor beta chain. This sample was included in a study of OX40 agonist ivuxolimab in advanced cancers. Data came from immunoSEQ multiplex PCR; TCRdb stores just in-frame clones and leaves some out. The data show tens of thousands of clones, roughly nine tenths seen once. The V gene lost 0 bases and the J gene lost 0 bases, with 4 bases spanning the gap. Germline V gene lookup returns CDR1 SGHNT and CDR2 YYREEE (reference sequence). This CDR3 spans 13 amino acids. The source material was CD4+ or CD8+ T cells sorted from blood, sampled in a trial of the OX40 agonist ivuxolimab. This chain joins TRBV5-4 and TRBJ2-7; no clear D gene. The sequence came from an adult with an advanced solid tumor such as melanoma, head and neck, liver or kidney cancer. CDR3 loop: CASSLENSYEQYF. In DNA, the CDR3 is TGTGCCAGCAGCTTGGAGAACTCCTACGAGCAGTACTTC.